One and the same sample provided the 16 T cell receptor beta chains below, sequenced in a study of blood T cell repertoires in COVID-19. The repertoire was sequenced with immunoSEQ multiplex PCR; TCRdb's copy has only in-frame clones and lacks some. The table lists 150,000 to 200,000 clones, 76% of them singletons. Sample: PBMCs or T cells enriched from blood (not recorded which). The receptor set was obtained from a woman in her fifties or sixties with acute COVID-19.

This chain uses TRBV29-1 with TRBJ2-3; D is ambiguous. The CDR3 has 12 amino acids. Trimming left V 4 bases short and J 2 bases short, with 7 bases between. CDR1 and CDR2 (germline): SQVTM, ANQGSEA. CDR3 sequence: CSVVLPTDTQYF. In nucleotides, the CDR3 is TGCAGCGTTGTACTACCCACAGATACGCAGTATTTT.

The chain employs TRBV10-2 and TRBJ1-1, with 10 bases that match TRBD1. V lost 6 bases, J lost 4 bases, and 2 bases stayed unmatched. The CDR3 runs to 13 residues. Looked up from germline, CDR1 is WSHSY and CDR2 is SAAADI. DNA for the CDR3: TGCGCCAGCAGGGACAGGGGGACCACTGAAGCTTTCTTT. Protein product: CASRDRGTTEAFF.

CDR3 DNA sequence: TGTGCCAGCAAGGGAAGCCAGGGCGGACCTAGGCCACCCCTCCACTTT. It specifies CASKGSQGGPRPPLHF. This chain joins TRBV2 and TRBJ1-6; maybe TRBD1 (5 bases). Germline values: CDR1 SNHLY, CDR2 FYNNEI. This CDR3 spans 16 amino acids. The V end lost 7 bases, the J end lost 11 bases, and 24 bases lay between the germline ends. The whole variable domain, filled in from reference TRBV2 and TRBJ1-6, reads EPEVTQTPSHQVTQMGQEVILRCVPISNHLYFYWYRQILGQKVEFLVSFYNNEISEKSEIFDDQFSVERPDGSNFTLKIRSTKLEDSAMYFCASKGSQGGPRPPLHFGNGTRLTVT.

This clone was detected once. This chain joins TRBV6-2 or TRBV6-3 and TRBJ1-6; no clear D gene. CDR3 length: 13 residues. Germline loops: CDR1 MNHEY, CDR2 SVGEGT. V lost 4 bases, J lost 14 bases, and 15 bases lay in between. CDR3 sequence reads: CASSLEGTDTLHF. The CDR3 DNA sequence: TGTGCCAGCAGTTTAGAGGGTACCGATACCCTCCACTTT.

The chain carries TRBV6-1 and TRBJ1-5, with 7 bases identical to TRBD1. This CDR3 is 14 amino acids long. CDR1 and CDR2 from the germline V gene are MNHNS and SASEGT. Trimming took 6 bases from V and 3 from J; bases not matched to a gene: 5. CDR3 sequence (DNA): TGTGCCAGCAGGTCGGGACAGCACAATCAGCCCCAGCATTTT. Its protein is CASRSGQHNQPQHF.

This clone was counted between two and nine times. The V gene is TRBV4-1, the J gene TRBJ1-5; D gene ambiguous. This CDR3 is built from 14 residues. The germline V gene has CDR1 MGHRA and CDR2 YSYEKL. V shed 0 bases and J shed 3 bases, with 6 bases lying between them. The CDR3 loop reads CASSQENNNQPQHF. Written as DNA, the CDR3 is TGCGCCAGCAGCCAAGAGAACAACAATCAGCCCCAGCATTTT.

The rearrangement links TRBV3-1 (or the pseudogene TRBV3-2) to TRBJ1-1; TRBD1 matches at 8 bases. This CDR3 spans 15 amino acids. V dropped 4 bases and J dropped 0; count of bases not matched to a gene: 4. In germline, CDR1 is LGHDT, CDR2 YNNKEL (reference sequence). CDR3: CASSPQGAVNTEAFF. The CDR3 DNA is TGTGCCAGCAGCCCCCAGGGGGCGGTGAACACTGAAGCTTTCTTT.

V is TRBV5-4 and J is TRBJ1-2; possibly TRBD1 for D (6 bases). V was trimmed by 2 bases and J by 7 bases, leaving 12 bases between them. CDR1 is SGHNT, CDR2 YYREEE, per germline (reference sequence). This CDR3 is 13 amino acids long. The CDR3 here is CASSFERGTGYTF. The CDR3 bases are TGTGCCAGCAGCTTCGAGAGGGGGACTGGCTACACCTTC.

The chain employs TRBV27 and TRBJ1-4; D not resolved. Germline V gene lookup returns CDR1 MNHEY and CDR2 SMNVEV (reference sequence). V lost 3 bases, J lost 5 bases, and 16 bases lay in between. The CDR3 consists of 16 residues. The CDR3 protein is CASSFSSILLNEKLFF. The CDR3 region has the DNA TGTGCCAGCAGTTTTTCTTCAATCCTACTCAATGAAAAACTGTTTTTT.

This sequence joins TRBV6-1 and TRBJ1-5; D remains ambiguous. This CDR3 is built from 14 residues. Looked up from germline, CDR1 is MNHNS and CDR2 is SASEGT. The germline V and J ends were trimmed by 2 bases and 0 bases, with 5 bases remaining between them. In DNA form, the CDR3 reads TGTGCCAGCAGTGAATTCGGTAGCAATCAGCCCCAGCATTTT. It translates to CASSEFGSNQPQHF.

This chain uses TRBV7-8 with TRBJ2-2; 9 bases match TRBD1. Germline V gene lookup returns CDR1 SGHVS and CDR2 FQNEAQ. V shed 6 bases, J shed 5 bases, and the junction held 4 bases outside the gene matches. The CDR3 runs to 14 residues. The DNA for the CDR3 is TGTGCCAGCAGTCGGGACAGGGAAACCGGGGAGCTGTTTTTT. Translated, it gives CASSRDRETGELFF.

The J gene is TRBJ2-7, the V gene TRBV28; D not resolved. Trimming removed 6 bases from V and 0 bases from J, with 24 bases in between. Per the germline V gene, CDR1 is MDHEN and CDR2 is SYDVKM. This CDR3 contains 18 residues. CDR3 DNA sequence: TGTGCCAGCAGCCATGGTGCCCTTGTCACTACGAGCTCCTACGAGCAGTACGTC. Translating it yields CASSHGALVTTSSYEQYV.

The CDR3, as DNA: TGTGCCAGCATCTCTACAGGGGGTAGTAACACCGGGGAGCTGTTTTTT. It is translated as CASISTGGSNTGELFF. The chain couples TRBV2 to TRBJ2-2, with TRBD1 matching 8 bases. In germline, CDR1 is SNHLY, CDR2 FYNNEI. J was trimmed by 2 bases and V by 7 bases; bases with no gene match: 9. The CDR3 runs 16 residues.

This clone was detected only a few times. This sequence joins TRBV11-3 and TRBJ2-3; 7 bases agree with TRBD1. In germline, CDR1 is SGHNT, CDR2 YENEEA. The CDR3 covers 17 residues. The trim removed 0 bases at V and 2 bases at J, leaving 8 bases unmatched. As DNA, the CDR3 is TGTGCCAGCAGCTTAGATCTGGGGGACAGCTTCACAGATACGCAGTATTTT. Translating it yields CASSLDLGDSFTDTQYF.

V and J are TRBV29-1 and TRBJ2-1, with 7 nucleotides matching TRBD1. With V trimmed by 6 bases and J by 3 bases, 2 bases remained unmatched. Germline CDR1 reads SQVTM; CDR2 reads ANQGSEA. CDR3 size: 12 residues. CDR3 sequence (DNA): TGCAGCGTCGACAGGGTCTACAATGAGCAGTTCTTC. It is translated as CSVDRVYNEQFF.

CDR3: CASSQGGLGGDHYYGYTF. The CDR3 DNA reads TGTGCCAGCAGCCAAGGAGGCTTAGGGGGGGATCATTACTATGGCTACACCTTC. The chain couples TRBV4-2 to TRBJ1-2, with D possibly being TRBD1 (6 bases). CDR1 LGHNA and CDR2 YNFKEQ come from the germline V gene. Trimming removed 1 base at V and 3 bases at J, with 21 bases between. This CDR3 spans 18 amino acids.